This T cell receptor (beta chain) appears in the sequencing data of a study of T-cell reconstitution after alpha-beta-depleted transplantation in children. In this sample, this clonotype turned up many times. Preparation of the TCRbeta library was carried out with unique molecular identifiers. TCRdb processed the PCR reads anew with MiXCR; each CDR3 protein has one entry. This table holds roughly 220,000 distinct CDR3 sequences, about 11% found once. Germline values: CDR1 SQVTM, CDR2 ANQGSEA. This CDR3 contains 13 residues. The V and J ends lost 4 bases and 4 bases respectively, with 13 bases between them.

Here the sequenced sample was PBMCs from the stem cell graft donor, taken from the stem cell graft. The TCR originated in a human donor who donated a stem cell graft to a child with acute lymphoblastic leukemia. V and J are TRBV29-1 and TRBJ1-1; the D gene is possibly TRBD1 (6 bases). The CDR3 bases are TGCAGCGTTGGACCGGCGGGGGCCACTGAAGCTTTCTTT. Its protein product is CSVGPAGATEAFF. The complete variable domain, with remaining parts taken from reference TRBV29-1 and TRBJ1-1, reads SAVISQKPSRDICQRGTSLTIQCQVDSQVTMMFWYRQQPGQSLTLIATANQGSEATYESGFVIDKFPISRPNLTFSTLTVSNMSPEDSSIYLCSVGPAGATEAFFGQGTRLTVV.